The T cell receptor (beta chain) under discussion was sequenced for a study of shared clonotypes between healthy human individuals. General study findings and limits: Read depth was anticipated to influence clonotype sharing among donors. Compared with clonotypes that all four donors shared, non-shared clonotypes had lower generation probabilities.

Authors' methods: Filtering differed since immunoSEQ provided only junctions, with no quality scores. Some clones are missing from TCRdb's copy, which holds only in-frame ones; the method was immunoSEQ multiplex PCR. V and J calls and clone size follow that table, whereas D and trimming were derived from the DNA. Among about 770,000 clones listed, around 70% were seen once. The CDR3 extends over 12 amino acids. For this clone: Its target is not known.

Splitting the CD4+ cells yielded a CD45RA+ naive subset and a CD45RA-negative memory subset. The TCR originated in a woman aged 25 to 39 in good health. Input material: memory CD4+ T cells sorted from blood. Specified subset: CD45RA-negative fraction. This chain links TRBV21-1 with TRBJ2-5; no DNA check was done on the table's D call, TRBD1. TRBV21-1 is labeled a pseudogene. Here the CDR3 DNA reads TGTGCCAGCAGCAAATCAGGAACTGCAATCTACTTC. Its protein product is CASSKSGTAIYF.